What follows are 27 T cell receptor beta chains derived from one specimen sequenced in a study of shared clonotypes between healthy human individuals. Some clones are missing from TCRdb's copy, which holds only in-frame ones; the method was immunoSEQ multiplex PCR. The sample lists some 480,000 clones; less than 80% were seen once. Input material: PBMCs. The origin of the receptors is a woman in her forties in good health. Some clones in this sample may be carry-over from other donors' samples.

With respect to this clone: Other DNA variants within this sample encode the same CDR3. The CDR3 loop is CASSPSGRYEQYF. For the CDR3, the DNA is TGTGCCAGCTCACCTAGCGGGAGATACGAGCAGTACTTC. V usage is TRBV18 and J usage is TRBJ2-7, with 9 bases lining up with TRBD2. The V gene's germline CDR1 is KGHSH and CDR2 LQKENI. This CDR3 is built from 13 residues. The J segment lost 4 bases and the V segment lost 3 bases, leaving 1 base of the junction unmatched.

This clone was seen just once. The J gene is TRBJ1-5, the V gene TRBV2; weak D call: TRBD1 (5 bases). Germline CDR1 is SNHLY and CDR2 is FYNNEI. The CDR3 consists of 16 residues. Trimming left V 5 bases short and J 8 bases short, with 22 bases between. CDR3 DNA sequence: TGTGCCAGCAGTCCCAACCACGGGACGGCCGGGGAGCCCCAGCATTTT. As protein: CASSPNHGTAGEPQHF.

In DNA form, the CDR3 reads TGTGCCAGCAGCGAGGGGACAGCTTACAATGAGCAGTTCTTC. This sequence encodes CASSEGTAYNEQFF. The gene calls are TRBV5-6 and TRBJ2-1; 7 bases map to TRBD1. Germline CDR1 is SGHDT and CDR2 is YYEEEE. The CDR3 totals 14 residues. J gave up 4 bases and V 4 bases, and 5 bases lay outside the gene matches.

The rearrangement uses TRBV5-6 and TRBJ2-7; D not resolved. Germline CDR1 is SGHDT and CDR2 is YYEEEE. The CDR3 loop spans 12 amino acids. Trimming pared 1 base from V and 8 bases from J, leaving 10 bases between. The CDR3 nucleotides are TGTGCCAGCAGCTTGTTTTTAGACAAGCAGTACTTC. Amino acid sequence: CASSLFLDKQYF. The full variable domain, its missing parts supplied by reference TRBV5-6 and TRBJ2-7, is DAGVTQSPTHLIKTRGQQVTLRCSPKSGHDTVSWYQQALGQGPQFIFQYYEEEERQRGNFPDRFSGHQFPNYSSELNVNALLLGDSALYLCASSLFLDKQYFGPGTRLTVT.

In the case of this clone: It differs at one base from a far larger clone, so likely a read error. This is likely a read error, given that the CDR3 carries no conserved phenylalanine or tryptophan at its end. The chain is built from TRBV5-6 and TRBJ1-1; TRBD1 is a possible D gene (5 bases). V was cut by 4 bases and J by 5 bases, with 15 bases left in between. The CDR3 spans 14 residues. Per the germline V gene, CDR1 is SGHDT and CDR2 is YYEEEE. The CDR3 DNA follows: TGTGCCAGCAGCCCTCGAGGGGCTTGGACTGAAGCTTTCCTT. Its protein product is CASSPRGAWTEAFL.

V is TRBV14 and J is TRBJ1-4; 7 bases fit TRBD1. The CDR3 has 17 residues. The trim removed 0 bases at V and 8 bases at J, leaving 12 bases unmatched. In germline, CDR1 is SGHDN, CDR2 FVKESK. CDR3 coding DNA: TGTGCCAGCAGCCAAGATCGGGGCACAGGGGTTGGCGAAAAACTGTTTTTT. Translation gives CASSQDRGTGVGEKLFF. The full variable domain, rest sourced from reference TRBV14 and TRBJ1-4, is EAGVTQFPSHSVIEKGQTVTLRCDPISGHDNLYWYRRVMGKEIKFLLHFVKESKQDESGMPNNRFLAERTGGTYSTLKVQPAELEDSGVYFCASSQDRGTGVGEKLFFGSGTQLSVL.

This chain links TRBV6-4 with TRBJ2-2; TRBD1 matches 11 bases. There are 18 residues in the CDR3. The germline gives CDR1 MRHNA, CDR2 SNTAGT. J lost 5 bases, V lost 0 bases, and 8 bases had no gene match. The CDR3 region has the DNA TGTGCCAGCAGTGACTCAGGTTGGGGACAGGGGGGGACCGGGGAGCTGTTTTTT. Translation: CASSDSGWGQGGTGELFF.

The chain has TRBV2 and TRBJ1-5, with D perhaps matching TRBD1 (6 bases). The CDR3 consists of 13 residues. The germline V gene encodes CDR1 SNHLY and CDR2 FYNNEI. The V end lost 3 bases, the J end lost 7 bases, and 10 bases lay between the germline ends. CDR3 region: CASSDRGGQPQHF. CDR3 DNA: TGTGCCAGCAGTGACCGGGGGGGCCAGCCCCAGCATTTT.

In nucleotides, the CDR3 is TGTGCCTGGAGTGTCTCGGGGGCTGAGACCCAGTACTTC. Encoded protein: CAWSVSGAETQYF. The chain uses TRBV30 and TRBJ2-5, with D possibly called TRBD1 or TRBD2 (6 bases each). Germline V gene data show CDR1 as GTSNPN and CDR2 as SVGIG (reference sequence). The CDR3 is 13 residues long. With 0 bases removed from V and 5 bases from J, the gap between germline ends came to 10 bases.

This clone was picked up a small number of times. The rearrangement joins TRBV27 to TRBJ1-5, with 9 bases identical to TRBD1. Germline CDR1 reads MNHEY; CDR2 reads SMNVEV (reference sequence). The V gene end was trimmed by 1 base and the J gene end by 3 bases; junction bases not matched to a gene: 7. This CDR3 region has 17 residues. DNA for the CDR3: TGTGCCAGCAGTTTATTCGGGACAGGGAATCTCAATCAGCCCCAGCATTTT. Its protein product is CASSLFGTGNLNQPQHF.

This clone was picked up a small number of times. This chain links TRBV19 with TRBJ2-1; D is uncertain. The germline V gene encodes CDR1 LNHDA and CDR2 SQIVND (reference sequence). The CDR3 totals 13 residues. Trimming removed 0 bases from V and 2 bases from J, with 2 bases in between. CDR3 amino acids: CASSIDPYNEQFF. CDR3 nucleotide sequence: TGTGCCAGTAGTATAGACCCCTACAATGAGCAGTTCTTC.

The chain has TRBV5-1 and TRBJ2-4; D might be TRBD1 (6 bases). Trimming pared 4 bases from V and 4 bases from J, leaving 15 bases between. CDR3 size: 15 residues. Germline CDR1 SGHRS, CDR2 YFSETQ. DNA for the CDR3: TGCGCCAGCAGCGGATCCAGGGGAGATAAAAACATTCAGTACTTC. Protein: CASSGSRGDKNIQYF.

The V and J genes are TRBV2 and TRBJ1-1; the D gene is possibly TRBD1 (6 bases). This CDR3 region has 14 residues. Germline CDR1 SNHLY, CDR2 FYNNEI. Trimming pared 6 bases from V and 7 bases from J, leaving 18 bases between. The CDR3 bases are TGTGCCAGCAGGGAGGTCCAGGGGCCCATTGAAGCTTTCTTT. It translates to CASREVQGPIEAFF.

The chain couples TRBV5-1 to TRBJ2-5; D is undetermined. The DNA end favors TRBJ2-7, so the J call may be wrong. There are 13 residues in the CDR3. Per germline, CDR1 SGHRS and CDR2 YFSETQ. This chain's CDR3 is CASSAGSTYEQYF. Here the CDR3 DNA reads TGCGCCAGCAGCGCTGGATCCACCTACGAGCAGTACTTC.

The table lists this clone with a few counts. CDR3 amino acids: CASRPGLARSEQFF. In nucleotides, the CDR3 is TGTGCCAGCAGACCTGGACTAGCCAGGAGTGAGCAGTTCTTC. The chain carries TRBV27 and TRBJ2-1, with 8 bases fitting TRBD2. The CDR3 has 14 residues. The V gene's germline CDR1 is MNHEY and CDR2 SMNVEV (reference sequence). After removal of 6 bases from V and 9 bases from J, the junction contained 10 bases not matched to a gene.

V gene TRBV7-3 combines with J gene TRBJ2-7; 8 bases agree with TRBD1. The length of the CDR3 is 16 residues. From germline, CDR1 is SGHTA and CDR2 FQGTGA. V shed 4 bases and J 3 bases; nucleotides not matched to a gene: 11. The CDR3 DNA is TGTGCCAGCAGCTCCCAGGGGGCGATGGGGAACTACGAGCAGTACTTC. It translates to CASSSQGAMGNYEQYF.

The rearrangement links TRBV9 to TRBJ2-7; 14 bases agree with TRBD2. The length of the CDR3 is 16 residues. With 0 bases clipped from V and 1 base from J, the junction kept 0 bases outside the gene matches. Germline CDR1 and CDR2: SGDLS and YYNGEE. The CDR3 sequence is CASSVGLAGGSYEQYF. CDR3 nucleotide sequence: TGTGCCAGCAGCGTAGGACTAGCGGGAGGGTCCTACGAGCAGTACTTC.

The gene calls are TRBV7-3 and TRBJ1-2; D may be TRBD1 (6 bases). Trimming removed 3 bases at V and 2 bases at J, with 10 bases between. Looked up from germline, CDR1 is SGHTA and CDR2 is FQGTGA. The CDR3 is 14 residues long. The CDR3 nucleotides are TGTGCCAGCAGCTTGACAGGCAGAAACTATGGCTACACCTTC. Protein product: CASSLTGRNYGYTF.

This chain joins TRBV21-1 and TRBJ1-5. TRBV21-1 is noted as a pseudogene. The CDR3 consists of 14 residues. The CDR3 is CASSVAGGGQPQHF. In DNA form, the CDR3 reads TGTGCCAGCAGCGTGGCAGGGGGGGGCCAGCCCCAGCATTTT.

The chain links TRBV4-1 to TRBJ2-5; a weak D match, TRBD1 (6 bases). The CDR3 is made up of 16 amino acids. V was cut by 3 bases and J by 4 bases, with 18 bases left in between. Germline CDR1 is MGHRA and CDR2 is YSYEKL. The CDR3 sequence is CASSQSGAARGETQYF. For the CDR3, the DNA is TGCGCCAGCAGCCAGTCAGGGGCGGCTCGAGGAGAGACCCAGTACTTC.

This clone was seen a few times. This specimen includes other DNA sequences encoding the same CDR3. The rearrangement links TRBV7-3 to TRBJ2-1; D could derive from TRBD1 or TRBD2 (5 bases each). This CDR3 has 13 amino acids. The V end was cut by 3 bases, the J end by 3 bases, with 6 bases between. Germline values: CDR1 SGHTA, CDR2 FQGTGA. Here the CDR3 DNA reads TGTGCCAGCAGCTTGAGGGGCTACAATGAGCAGTTCTTC. Encoded protein: CASSLRGYNEQFF.

Comments on this clone: Given a much more abundant clone one base away, this may be a read error. The chain employs TRBV25-1 and TRBJ1-1; no reliable D call. The CDR3 extends over 14 amino acids. The germline gives CDR1 MGHDK, CDR2 SYGVNS. CDR3 nucleotide sequence: TGTGCCAGCAGTGACCGCAGCCTGAACACTGAAGCTTCCTTT. This translates into CASSDRSLNTEASF.

The chain carries TRBV11-2 and TRBJ2-7, with D unclear. CDR1 is SGHAT and CDR2 is FQNNGV in the germline V gene. The ends were cut back, 2 bases at V and 2 bases at J, with 4 bases in the middle. The CDR3 sequence is 12 residues long. CDR3 sequence: CASSLRPYEQYF. The CDR3 DNA reads TGTGCCAGCAGCTTAAGGCCCTACGAGCAGTACTTC.

V gene TRBV10-3 combines with J gene TRBJ1-6; D remains ambiguous. Between the trimmed V and J ends, which lost 6 bases and 10 bases, there was a span of 13 bases. Germline V gives CDR1 ENHRY, CDR2 SYGVKD. The CDR3 sequence is 13 residues long. CDR3 nucleotides: TGTGCCATCAGGTCAGGATTTCAGTCACCCCTCCACTTT. Translated, it gives CAIRSGFQSPLHF.

V usage is TRBV10-2 and J usage is TRBJ2-2; D perhaps matches TRBD2 (6 bases). Germline V CDR1 and CDR2: WSHSY, SAAADI. V gave up 0 bases and J gave up 5 bases, with 13 bases separating them. CDR3 length: 16 residues. The CDR3 nucleotides are TGCGCCAGCAGTGAGTCGGGGGGTGCGGGTACCGGGGAGCTGTTTTTT. Amino acids: CASSESGGAGTGELFF.

The rearrangement links TRBV6-6 to TRBJ2-7; D possibly corresponds to TRBD1 (5 bases). Looked up from germline, CDR1 is MNHNY and CDR2 is SVGAGI (reference sequence). V was pared by 5 bases and J by 3 bases, with 8 bases between. The CDR3 is 12 amino acids. CDR3 loop: CASSRQYYEQYF. CDR3 nucleotides: TGTGCCAGCAGTCGACAGTACTACGAGCAGTACTTC.

The sample holds many counts of this clone. This sequence joins TRBV13 and TRBJ2-7, with D unclear. CDR1 is PRHDT, CDR2 FYEKMQ, per germline (reference sequence). Trimming removed 2 bases at V and 6 bases at J, with 14 bases between. There are 14 residues in the CDR3. CDR3 nucleotides: TGTGCCAGCAGCTTAACCGGGTCTACGGGCGAGCAGTACTTC. This translates into CASSLTGSTGEQYF. The whole variable domain, filled in from reference TRBV13 and TRBJ2-7, reads AAGVIQSPRHLIKEKRETATLKCYPIPRHDTVYWYQQGPGQDPQFLISFYEKMQSDKGSIPDRFSAQQFSDYHSELNMSSLELGDSALYFCASSLTGSTGEQYFGPGTRLTVT.